This TCR beta chain is drawn from a study of T-cell memory formation after mild COVID-19 (dated by TCRdb to the early 2020s). About the investigation overall: TCR sequence clusters from the two donors were largely donor specific. T-cell clones expanding and contracting after mild COVID-19 in two donors were tracked by longitudinal TCRalpha and TCRbeta repertoire sequencing. The cohort comprised two young, previously healthy adult volunteers, one female and one male. Points the paper makes about the study in general: The study included only a couple of mild cases, and larger cohorts that include severe cases with pre-infection samples were judged to be necessary. SARS-CoV-2 specificity was not confirmed for the second-wave clones peaking on day 37. Contracting CD4+ clones appeared mostly in the CM and EM memory subsets, whereas CD8+ clones were enriched in EMRA. Clones contracting from day 15 to 85 had balanced CD4/CD8 phenotypes, while a second wave expanding from day 15 to 37 was biased towards CD4+. Some responding clones were detected in pre-infection memory, suggesting pre-existing cross-reactive memory T cells joined the SARS-CoV-2 response.

Ficoll-Paque density gradient centrifugation was used to isolate PBMCs. For sequencing, an Illumina NovaSeq 6000 was employed. TCRalpha and TCRbeta cDNA libraries were constructed by 5'RACE with constant-segment primers, with sample barcodes and unique molecular identifiers being introduced. Trizol reagent was used to extract RNA from every sample. Library amplification was performed in two PCR steps, and a second sample barcode and Illumina TruSeq adapters were introduced in the second step. Sequencing of the libraries was done on an Illumina NovaSeq, producing 2 x 150 bp paired-end reads. From the authors' description of their analysis: Reads were demultiplexed and collapsed into UMI-guided consensus sequences with migec v1.2.7. Using mixcr v2.1.11, UMI consensuses were aligned to TRA and TRB V and J templates and then assembled into clonotypes. A clonotype was counted as expanded or contracted only if both edgeR and NoisET called the change significant, with noise models trained on biological replicates. edgeR calls used a false discovery rate-adjusted p below 0.01 and a log2 fold-change threshold of 1. As an exploratory analysis of dynamics, max-normalized trajectories of the 1000 most abundant clonotypes were examined with PCA combined with hierarchical clustering. Each responding clone was given a CD4 or CD8 phenotype based on the CD4+ and CD8+ repertoires, which had been sequenced separately. Using fastp trimming at Q25 and MiXCR clonotype assembly, TCRdb reanalyzed the public sequencing data and kept in-frame beta chains. Each CDR3 protein appears once, grouped with its most common genes and DNA. TCRdb assigned the V and J calls; the authors' analysis was not used. The sample table holds 280,000 or so distinct CDR3 sequences, of which around 8% were seen once. The ten most abundant clones make up approximately 23% of the sample.

This clonotype has only a few counts. Its cognate antigen has yet to be identified. No base quality values were provided; no much bigger clone lies one nucleotide off. The CDR3 sequence holds 14 residues, the cysteine and phenylalanine included. This entry keeps only the CDR3 DNA: 42 bases, framed from base 1. V ends up 5 bases short and J 4 bases short, with an unmatched junction base count of 8. In the germline V gene (reference sequence), CDR1 corresponds to SGHNT and CDR2 to YYREEE. This receptor chain uses TRBV5-4 and TRBJ1-2; TRBD1 fits 7 bases in the junction. The source material was PBMCs or a T cell subset sorted from them (not recorded which). The sequence was collected from a man aged 18-30 years who had mild COVID-19 (a few samples of this study predate the infection). The sample titles of this study are shuffled in the database, so cell type and time point are left out; the donor was told from shared clones. The DNA sequence follows: TGTGCCAGCAGATTAACAGGGGATGGCTATGGCTACACCTTC. Its amino acids are CASRLTGDGYGYTF.